The sample holds one count of the clone carrying this T cell receptor (beta chain). This entry comes from a study of blood T cell repertoires in COVID-19. Here immunoSEQ multiplex PCR was the method, and the copy in TCRdb shows in-frame clones only, minus some. The sample includes approximately 30,000 clones, under 90% of them seen just once. CDR3 length equals 13 residues. V was trimmed by 0 bases and J by 10 bases, leaving 10 bases between them. Germline V gives CDR1 MNHEY, CDR2 SVGAGI. The sample consisted of peripheral blood. This sequence originates from a man between 70 and 80 years old with active COVID-19. The chain employs TRBV6-5 and TRBJ2-1; D is undetermined. The CDR3 DNA follows: TGTGCCAGCAGTTACTCCCCCGGGTACGAGCAGTTCTTC. Translation gives CASSYSPGYEQFF.